This entry features one T cell receptor (beta chain) sequence. This sample is part of a study of T-cell memory formation after mild COVID-19. TCRdb reprocessed the 5' RACE reads with MiXCR, giving one entry per CDR3 protein. The table includes about 620,000 distinct CDR3 sequences, roughly 18% detected once. Per the germline V gene, CDR1 is LNHNV and CDR2 is YYDKDF (reference sequence). The CDR3 loop spans 16 amino acids. Trimming at V came to 5 bases and at J to 0 bases, leaving 9 bases not matched to a gene. The sample comprised PBMCs or a T cell subset sorted from them (not recorded which). The chain employs TRBV15 and TRBJ1-1; TRBD1 agrees at 7 bases. This clonotype was obtained from an adult woman who had mild COVID-19 (a few samples of this study predate the infection). Cell type and time point are not known. This CDR3 reads CATSRDRASVNTEAFF. The CDR3 DNA reads TGTGCCACCAGCCGCGACAGGGCCTCAGTGAACACTGAAGCTTTCTTT.